The clone carrying this TCR beta chain came up many times. Its target is not known. A read error may explain this, as a much larger clone is one base away. The sample is drawn from a study of breast tumors, draining lymph nodes, adjacent tissues. Axillary draining lymph nodes of breast cancer patients supplied the node samples. TCRdb itself ran the multiplex PCR reads through MiXCR, one entry per CDR3 protein. The table lists around 230,000 distinct CDR3 sequences, roughly 32% of them singletons, with 1.3% to 1.5% in the top ten. Germline-derived CDR1 and CDR2 are SEHNR and FQNEAQ (reference sequence). The CDR3 extends over 16 amino acids. V lost 10 bases, J lost 4 bases, and 18 bases stayed unmatched. Overall study findings and caveats: Luminal-like breast cancer showed significantly higher tumor–nontumor repertoire similarity than basal-like. Data only fit, rather than demonstrated, lymph node origin of most tumor T cells. Tumor repertoires ranked between lymph nodes and nontumor tissue in diversity, with V and J gene preferences. The data were judged consistent with most tumor T cells coming from lymph node and expanding in tumor.

The TCR was taken from a female donor with breast cancer. Some clones in this sample may be carry-over from other donors' samples. Sequenced: axillary lymph node tissue. V and J are TRBV7-9 and TRBJ1-2; 7 nucleotides agree with TRBD1. DNA of the CDR3: TGTGCCACCGGGACAGCCGAAAGCATAGCTACCTATGGCTACACCTTC. Translating it yields CATGTAESIATYGYTF. Combining the CDR3 with reference TRBV7-9 and TRBJ1-2 gives the whole variable domain DTGVSQNPRHKITKRGQNVTFRCDPISEHNRLYWYRQTLGQGPEFLTYFQNEAQLEKSRLLSDRFSAERPKGSFSTLEIQRTEQGDSAMYLCATGTAESIATYGYTFGSGTRLTVV.